Listed here are 18 T cell receptor beta chains from one sample, sequenced in a study of cytotoxic CD8 clonotypes in ibrutinib-treated CLL. Here immunoSEQ multiplex PCR was the method, and the copy in TCRdb shows in-frame clones only, minus some. This table has fewer than 85,000 clones, roughly 77% appearing once. The sequences come from PBMCs, collected after 12 months of ibrutinib treatment. The receptors were sampled from a human donor with chronic lymphocytic leukemia.

The gene calls are TRBV7-6 and TRBJ1-4; 7 bases map to TRBD1. The CDR3 has 16 amino acids. The germline V gene has CDR1 SGHVS and CDR2 FNYEAQ. V was clipped by 5 bases and J by 3 bases; unmatched bases: 9. The DNA for the CDR3 is TGTGCCAGCAGCCCTCGTGGGGGACAGCCTAATGAAAAACTGTTTTTT. This gives the protein CASSPRGGQPNEKLFF. Full variable domain (missing parts from reference TRBV7-6 and TRBJ1-4): GAGVSQSPRYKVTKRGQDVALRCDPISGHVSLYWYRQALGQGPEFLTYFNYEAQQDKSGLPNDRFSAERPEGSISTLTIQRTEQRDSAMYRCASSPRGGQPNEKLFFGSGTQLSVL.

The chain carries TRBV5-6 and TRBJ1-6; a weak D match, TRBD1 (5 bases). The CDR3 covers 13 residues. Trimming took 0 bases from V and 9 from J, leaving 7 bases between them. Germline V lookup: CDR1 SGHDT, CDR2 YYEEEE. Here the CDR3 DNA reads TGTGCCAGCAGCTTGGCGGGGGGTTCACCCCTCCACTTT. As protein: CASSLAGGSPLHF.

The V and J genes are TRBV2 and TRBJ2-3; D could derive from TRBD1 or TRBD2 (5 bases each). Germline V lookup: CDR1 SNHLY, CDR2 FYNNEI. The CDR3 covers 12 residues. Trimming cost V 3 bases and J 8 bases, with 9 bases left between them. The CDR3 DNA sequence: TGTGCCAGCAGTGAGAGGGACGGTACGCAGTATTTT. Translated, it gives CASSERDGTQYF. The full variable domain, rest sourced from reference TRBV2 and TRBJ2-3, is EPEVTQTPSHQVTQMGQEVILRCVPISNHLYFYWYRQILGQKVEFLVSFYNNEISEKSEIFDDQFSVERPDGSNFTLKIRSTKLEDSAMYFCASSERDGTQYFGPGTRLTVL.

The V call is TRBV4-3, the J call TRBJ1-5; TRBD1 agrees at 8 bases. The V gene end was trimmed by 0 bases and the J gene end by 3 bases; junction bases not matched to a gene: 16. The germline V gene has CDR1 LGHNA and CDR2 YSLEER. The length of the CDR3 is 20 residues. CDR3 amino acids: CASSQDWAPRGLLPNQPQHF. CDR3 nucleotides: TGCGCCAGCAGCCAAGACTGGGCCCCCAGGGGGCTTCTTCCCAATCAGCCCCAGCATTTT.

The chain couples TRBV10-3 to TRBJ1-3; maybe TRBD1 (6 bases). The CDR3 runs to 17 residues. Germline V gene sequence: CDR1 ENHRY, CDR2 SYGVKD. The V end lost 4 bases, the J end lost 0 bases, and 16 bases lay between the germline ends. CDR3 amino acids: CAISGGAGPSSGNTIYF. The CDR3 DNA is TGTGCCATCAGTGGGGGGGCAGGCCCCAGCTCTGGAAACACCATATATTTT.

The rearrangement joins TRBV28 to TRBJ2-5, with D hard to call. V shed 5 bases and J shed 1 base, with 11 bases lying between them. Germline V gene lookup returns CDR1 MDHEN and CDR2 SYDVKM. The CDR3 is made up of 14 amino acids. The CDR3 sequence: CASSGSGFQETQYF. The CDR3 nucleotides are TGTGCCAGCAGTGGCTCCGGGTTCCAAGAGACCCAGTACTTC.

This clone was seen only a few times. The rearrangement joins TRBV19 to TRBJ1-5; 7 bases match TRBD1. CDR3 length: 14 amino acids. In germline, CDR1 is LNHDA, CDR2 SQIVND (reference sequence). Trimming took 6 bases from V and 11 from J; bases not matched to a gene: 13. The CDR3 here is CASRPQGERPSQHF. CDR3 nucleotide sequence: TGTGCCAGTAGACCCCAGGGGGAGAGGCCTTCCCAGCATTTT.

The chain uses TRBV12-5 and TRBJ2-7, with 7 positions matching TRBD2. Trimming removed 7 bases from V and 6 bases from J; junction bases left unmatched: 21. Germline CDR1 LGHNT, CDR2 FRNRAP. This CDR3 contains 17 residues. The CDR3 spells CASATTPLAELPSEQYF. Written as DNA, the CDR3 is TGTGCTAGTGCCACCACCCCCCTAGCGGAGCTCCCCAGCGAGCAGTACTTC. The full variable domain, completed using reference TRBV12-5 and TRBJ2-7, is DARVTQTPRHKVTEMGQEVTMRCQPILGHNTVFWYRQTMMQGLELLAYFRNRAPLDDSGMPKDRFSAEMPDATLATLKIQPSEPRDSAVYFCASATTPLAELPSEQYFGPGTRLTVT.

The chain recombines TRBV6-5 with TRBJ1-6; 10 bases match TRBD1. Germline lookup yields CDR1 MNHEY and CDR2 SVGAGI. The trim removed 7 bases at V and 10 bases at J, leaving 7 bases unmatched. The CDR3 loop spans 14 amino acids. The CDR3 is CASTRTGGGSPLHF. DNA for the CDR3: TGTGCCAGCACCCGGACAGGGGGGGGATCACCCCTCCACTTT.

The rearrangement links TRBV21-1 to TRBJ1-1. TRBV21-1 is a known pseudogene. The CDR3 totals 8 residues. The CDR3 protein is CASSSAFF. For the CDR3, the DNA is TGTGCCAGCAGCTCAGCTTTCTTT.

V gene TRBV4-2 combines with J gene TRBJ1-5; D not certain. Germline V gene sequence: CDR1 LGHNA, CDR2 YNFKEQ. Deletions cut 0 bases from V and 7 bases from J, with 16 bases between. This CDR3 is 16 amino acids long. The CDR3 nucleotides read TGTGCCAGCAGCCAAGATCAAAAGGCCGGGAACCAGCCCCAGCATTTT. Encoded protein: CASSQDQKAGNQPQHF.

This chain links TRBV7-8 with TRBJ1-2; TRBD1 aligns across 7 bases. Looked up from germline, CDR1 is SGHVS and CDR2 is FQNEAQ. The CDR3 runs to 13 residues. The V and J ends lost 3 bases and 7 bases, in that order; junction bases with no gene match: 5. In nucleotides, the CDR3 is TGTGCCAGCAGCTTCGCGGCAGGGGGTGGCTACACCTTC. Protein sequence: CASSFAAGGGYTF.

The J gene is TRBJ2-5, the V gene TRBV5-6; 12 bases match TRBD2. Trimming took 4 bases from V and 1 from J; bases not matched to a gene: 5. The CDR3 covers 16 residues. Germline CDR1 SGHDT, CDR2 YYEEEE. The CDR3 here is CASSPKLAGGQETQYF. As DNA, the CDR3 is TGTGCCAGCAGCCCCAAACTAGCGGGGGGCCAAGAGACCCAGTACTTC. The variable domain in full, with the rest retrieved from reference TRBV5-6 and TRBJ2-5, is DAGVTQSPTHLIKTRGQQVTLRCSPKSGHDTVSWYQQALGQGPQFIFQYYEEEERQRGNFPDRFSGHQFPNYSSELNVNALLLGDSALYLCASSPKLAGGQETQYFGPGTRLLVL.

V is TRBV4-2 and J is TRBJ1-1, with D possibly matching TRBD1 (5 bases). Germline V gene data show CDR1 as LGHNA and CDR2 as YNFKEQ. Trimming pared 1 base from V and 6 bases from J, leaving 18 bases between. CDR3 length equals 16 residues. The CDR3 protein is CASSQGWGREAPEAFF. CDR3 DNA sequence: TGTGCCAGCAGCCAAGGGTGGGGCAGGGAGGCCCCTGAAGCTTTCTTT.

The gene calls are TRBV6-5 and TRBJ2-4; unclear D gene. In germline, CDR1 is MNHEY, CDR2 SVGAGI. The CDR3 has 13 amino acids. The V end lost 2 bases, the J end lost 1 base, and 3 bases lay between the germline ends. CDR3 residues: CASSYGAKNIQYF. CDR3 sequence (DNA): TGTGCCAGCAGTTACGGGGCCAAAAACATTCAGTACTTC.

The J gene is TRBJ2-3, the V gene TRBV11-3; TRBD2 matches at 15 bases. CDR1 SGHNT and CDR2 YENEEA come from the germline V gene. The V and J ends lost 4 bases and 3 bases, in that order; junction bases with no gene match: 2. The CDR3 extends over 16 amino acids. The CDR3 spells CASSSGTSGRTDTQYF. CDR3 bases: TGTGCCAGCAGCTCCGGGACTAGCGGGAGGACAGATACGCAGTATTTT.

The rearrangement links TRBV6-6 to TRBJ1-2; D might be TRBD1 (5 bases). The CDR3 sequence is 16 residues long. The V end lost 7 bases, the J end lost 5 bases, and 23 bases lay between the germline ends. CDR1 and CDR2 (germline): MNHNY, SVGAGI (reference sequence). CDR3 sequence (DNA): TGTGCCAGCACCCTTCCACCCATGGGGGTAGGGTATGGCTACACCTTC. Protein sequence: CASTLPPMGVGYGYTF.

The chain employs TRBV7-2 and TRBJ2-1; 7 bases map to TRBD2. The CDR3 has 14 residues. Per germline, CDR1 SGHTA and CDR2 FQGNSA. V lost 4 bases to trimming and J lost 6 bases; unmatched junction nucleotides: 6. CDR3 DNA sequence: TGTGCCAGCAGCTCCGTCGGGGGGATCAATGAGCAGTTCTTC. Translation: CASSSVGGINEQFF. The full variable domain, completed using reference TRBV7-2 and TRBJ2-1, is GAGVSQSPSNKVTEKGKDVELRCDPISGHTALYWYRQSLGQGLEFLIYFQGNSAPDKSGLPSDRFSAERTGGSVSTLTIQRTQQEDSAVYLCASSSVGGINEQFFGPGTRLTVL.